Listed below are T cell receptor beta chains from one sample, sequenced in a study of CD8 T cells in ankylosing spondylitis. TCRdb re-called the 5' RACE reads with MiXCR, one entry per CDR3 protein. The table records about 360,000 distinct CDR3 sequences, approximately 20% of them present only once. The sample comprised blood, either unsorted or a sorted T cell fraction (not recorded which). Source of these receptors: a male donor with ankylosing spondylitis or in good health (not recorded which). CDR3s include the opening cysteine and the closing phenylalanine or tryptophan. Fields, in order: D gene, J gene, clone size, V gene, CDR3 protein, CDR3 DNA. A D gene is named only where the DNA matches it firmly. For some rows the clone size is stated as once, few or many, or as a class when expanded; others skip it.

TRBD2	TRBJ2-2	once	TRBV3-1	CASSQDRGSGGVNTGELFF	TGTGCCAGCAGCCAAGATCGGGGTAGCGGGGGGGTGAACACCGGGGAGCTGTTTTTT
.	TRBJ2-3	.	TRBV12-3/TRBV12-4	CASSFRGMSTDTQYF	TGTGCCAGCAGTTTCAGGGGCATGAGCACAGATACGCAGTATTTT
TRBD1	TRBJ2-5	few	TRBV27	CASSSGTGFGETQYF	TGTGCCAGCAGTTCCGGGACAGGGTTTGGGGAGACCCAGTACTTC
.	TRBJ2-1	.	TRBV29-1	CSVERWGANEQFF	TGCAGCGTTGAGCGTTGGGGGGCCAATGAGCAGTTCTTC
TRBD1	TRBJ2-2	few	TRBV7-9	CASSFRQGPNTGELFF	TGTGCCAGCAGCTTCCGACAGGGACCGAACACCGGGGAGCTGTTTTTT
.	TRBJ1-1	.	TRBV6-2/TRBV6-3	CASSPPLGVTEAFF	TGTGCCAGCAGCCCCCCATTGGGGGTCACTGAAGCTTTCTTT
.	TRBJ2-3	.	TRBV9	CASSVGRGATLTDTQYF	TGTGCCAGCAGCGTCGGGCGAGGGGCAACCCTCACAGATACGCAGTATTTT
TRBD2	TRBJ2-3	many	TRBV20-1	CSARPPSGGADTQYF	TGCAGTGCTAGGCCCCCTAGCGGGGGGGCAGATACGCAGTATTTT
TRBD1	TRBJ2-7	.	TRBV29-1	CSVRTGGAYEQYF	TGCAGCGTAAGGACAGGAGGAGCCTACGAGCAGTACTTC
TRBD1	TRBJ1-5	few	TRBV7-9	CASSLPGGQPQHF	TGTGCCAGCAGCTTACCAGGGGGCCAGCCCCAGCATTTT
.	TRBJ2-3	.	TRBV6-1	CASSLRQAVSPDTQYF	TGTGCCAGCAGTCTCCGACAGGCAGTATCACCAGATACGCAGTATTTT
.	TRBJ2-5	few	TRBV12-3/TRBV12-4	CASSFGVGETQYF	TGTGCCAGCAGTTTCGGGGTGGGCGAGACCCAGTACTTC
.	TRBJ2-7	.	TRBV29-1	CSVAGYGDEQYF	TGCAGCGTCGCAGGGTACGGGGACGAGCAGTACTTC
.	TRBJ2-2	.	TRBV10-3	CAINEDPDTGELFF	TGTGCCATCAATGAGGACCCAGACACCGGGGAGCTGTTTTTT
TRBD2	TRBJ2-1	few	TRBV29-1	CSVEGLAVDNEQFF	TGCAGCGTTGAAGGACTAGCAGTAGACAATGAGCAGTTCTTC
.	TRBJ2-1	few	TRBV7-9	CASSLAVPRENEQFF	TGTGCCAGCAGCTTAGCGGTTCCTAGGGAAAATGAGCAGTTCTTC
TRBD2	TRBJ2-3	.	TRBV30	CAIGLAGLGTDTQYF	TGTGCCATCGGACTAGCGGGCCTTGGGACAGATACGCAGTATTTT
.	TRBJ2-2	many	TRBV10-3	CAISESRGANTGELFF	TGTGCCATCAGTGAGTCCCGCGGGGCGAACACCGGGGAGCTGTTTTTT
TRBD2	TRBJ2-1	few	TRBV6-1	CASSWTSGGRNEQFF	TGTGCCAGCAGCTGGACTAGCGGGGGCCGTAATGAGCAGTTCTTC
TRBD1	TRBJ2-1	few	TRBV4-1	CASSGRDRGPYNEQFF	TGCGCCAGCAGCGGTCGCGACAGGGGACCCTACAATGAGCAGTTCTTC
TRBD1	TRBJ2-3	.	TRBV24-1	CATSDQDRGRTDTQYF	TGTGCCACCAGTGATCAGGACAGGGGGCGAACAGATACGCAGTATTTT